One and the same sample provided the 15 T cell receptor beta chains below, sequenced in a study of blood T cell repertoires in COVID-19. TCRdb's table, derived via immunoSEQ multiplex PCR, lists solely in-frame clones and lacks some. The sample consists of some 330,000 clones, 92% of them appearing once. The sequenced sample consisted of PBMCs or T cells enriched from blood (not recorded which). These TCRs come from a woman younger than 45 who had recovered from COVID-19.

This chain's CDR3 is CASSYLDRGREQYF. CDR3 DNA sequence: TGTGCCAGCAGTTACCTCGACAGGGGGCGCGAGCAGTACTTC. The chain links TRBV6-5 to TRBJ2-7, with 10 positions matching TRBD1. The CDR3 sequence is 14 residues long. CDR1 is MNHEY and CDR2 is SVGAGI in the germline V gene. The J segment lost 6 bases and the V segment lost 2 bases, leaving 4 bases of the junction unmatched.

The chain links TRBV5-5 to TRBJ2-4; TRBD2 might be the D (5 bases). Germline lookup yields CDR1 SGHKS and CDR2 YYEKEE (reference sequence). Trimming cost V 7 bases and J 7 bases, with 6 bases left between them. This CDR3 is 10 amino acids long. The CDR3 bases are TGTGCCAGCCGGGGTAACATTCAGTACTTC. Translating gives CASRGNIQYF.

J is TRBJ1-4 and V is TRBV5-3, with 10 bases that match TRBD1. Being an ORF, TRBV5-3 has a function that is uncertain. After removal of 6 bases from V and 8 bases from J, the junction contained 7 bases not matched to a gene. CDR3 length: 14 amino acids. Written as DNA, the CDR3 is TGTGCCAGAAACCCCGGGACAGGGGCCGAAAAACTGTTTTTT. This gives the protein CARNPGTGAEKLFF.

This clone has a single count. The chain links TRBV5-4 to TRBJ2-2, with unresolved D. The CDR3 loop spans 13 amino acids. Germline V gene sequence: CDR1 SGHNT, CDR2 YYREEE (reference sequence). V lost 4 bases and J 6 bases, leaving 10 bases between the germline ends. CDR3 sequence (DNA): TGTGCCAGCAGCCTAACGGGTCCCGGGGAGCTGTTTTTT. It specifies CASSLTGPGELFF.

CDR3 loop: CAITGGSSYEQYF. The DNA for the CDR3 is TGTGCCATCACGGGAGGGAGCTCCTACGAGCAGTACTTC. The chain joins TRBV10-3 to TRBJ2-7, with TRBD2 matching over 8 bases. The germline gives CDR1 ENHRY, CDR2 SYGVKD. J was trimmed by 0 bases and V by 7 bases; bases with no gene match: 2. The length of the CDR3 is 13 residues.

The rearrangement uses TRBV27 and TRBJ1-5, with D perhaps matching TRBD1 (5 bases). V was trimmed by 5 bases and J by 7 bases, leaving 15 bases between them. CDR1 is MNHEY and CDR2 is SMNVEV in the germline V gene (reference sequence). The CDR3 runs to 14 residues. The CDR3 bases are TGTGCCAGCAGTCATGGGACCGGGAGGCAGCCCCAGCATTTT. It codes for CASSHGTGRQPQHF.

The CDR3 loop is CASSLAGRDEQYF. The CDR3 bases are TGTGCCAGCAGCTTAGCCGGGAGGGACGAGCAGTACTTC. The chain recombines TRBV7-9 with TRBJ2-7; 8 bases align to TRBD2. The CDR3 has 13 amino acids. Germline V gives CDR1 SEHNR, CDR2 FQNEAQ (reference sequence). V was clipped by 0 bases and J by 5 bases; unmatched bases: 0. The variable domain in full, completed from reference TRBV7-9 and TRBJ2-7, reads DTGVSQNPRHKITKRGQNVTFRCDPISEHNRLYWYRQTLGQGPEFLTYFQNEAQLEKSRLLSDRFSAERPKGSFSTLEIQRTEQGDSAMYLCASSLAGRDEQYFGPGTRLTVT.

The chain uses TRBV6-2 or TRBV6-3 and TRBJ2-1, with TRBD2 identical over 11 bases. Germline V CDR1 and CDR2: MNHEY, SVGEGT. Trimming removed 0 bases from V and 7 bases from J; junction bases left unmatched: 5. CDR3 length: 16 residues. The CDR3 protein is CASSYSTSGKSNEQFF. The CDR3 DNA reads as TGTGCCAGCAGTTACTCGACTAGCGGGAAATCAAATGAGCAGTTCTTC.

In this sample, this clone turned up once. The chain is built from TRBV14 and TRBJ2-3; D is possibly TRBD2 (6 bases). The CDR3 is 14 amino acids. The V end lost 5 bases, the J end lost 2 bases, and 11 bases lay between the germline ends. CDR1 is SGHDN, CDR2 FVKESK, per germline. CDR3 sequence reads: CASSRLGDTDTQYF. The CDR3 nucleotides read TGTGCCAGCAGCAGACTAGGGGACACAGATACGCAGTATTTT.

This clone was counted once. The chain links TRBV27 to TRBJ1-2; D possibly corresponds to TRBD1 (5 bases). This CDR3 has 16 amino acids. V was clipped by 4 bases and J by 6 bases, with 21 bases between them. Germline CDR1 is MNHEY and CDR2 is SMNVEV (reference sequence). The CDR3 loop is CASSSPTDPRFDGYTF. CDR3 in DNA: TGTGCCAGCAGTTCCCCGACAGATCCTAGGTTCGATGGCTACACCTTC.

The CDR3: CASKSVGGTNTGELFF. CDR3 nucleotide sequence: TGTGCCAGTAAATCGGTTGGAGGCACAAACACCGGGGAGCTGTTTTTT. V is TRBV19 and J is TRBJ2-2, with D tentatively TRBD2 (5 bases). The CDR3 is made up of 16 amino acids. V gave up 7 bases and J gave up 2 bases, with 17 bases separating them. The V gene's germline CDR1 is LNHDA and CDR2 SQIVND (reference sequence).

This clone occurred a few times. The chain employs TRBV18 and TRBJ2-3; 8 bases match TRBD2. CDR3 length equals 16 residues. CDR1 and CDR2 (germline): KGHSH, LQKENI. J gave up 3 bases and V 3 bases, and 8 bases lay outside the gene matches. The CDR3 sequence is CASSPLPGGRTDTQYF. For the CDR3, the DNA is TGTGCCAGCTCACCCTTACCGGGGGGGCGGACAGATACGCAGTATTTT.

CDR3 in DNA: TGTGCCAGTAGTGCCCGGTCAAACTCTGGAAACACCATATATTTT. Translation: CASSARSNSGNTIYF. The chain joins TRBV19 to TRBJ1-3; D is unresolved. Germline CDR1 reads LNHDA; CDR2 reads SQIVND (reference sequence). V was shortened by 5 bases and J by 0 bases, with 11 bases between the two germline ends. CDR3 length equals 15 residues.

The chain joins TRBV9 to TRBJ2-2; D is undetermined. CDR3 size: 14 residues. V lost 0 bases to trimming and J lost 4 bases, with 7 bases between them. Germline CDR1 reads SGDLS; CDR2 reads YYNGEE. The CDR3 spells CASSVVGLTGELFF. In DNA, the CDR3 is TGTGCCAGCAGCGTAGTGGGCCTCACCGGGGAGCTGTTTTTT.

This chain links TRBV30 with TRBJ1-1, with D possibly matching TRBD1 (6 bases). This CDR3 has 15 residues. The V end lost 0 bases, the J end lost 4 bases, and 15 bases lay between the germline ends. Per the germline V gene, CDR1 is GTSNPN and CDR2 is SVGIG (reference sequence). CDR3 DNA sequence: TGTGCCTGGAGTGTACATCTAGGGGGATCCACTGAAGCTTTCTTT. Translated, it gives CAWSVHLGGSTEAFF.